This T cell receptor (beta chain) is from a study of T cells in lung cancer brain metastases (dated by TCRdb to the late 2010s). Describing the broader study: Of the 20 to 25 patients, 15 to 17 had a history of tobacco use, with a median of roughly 41 pack-years. A cohort of around 20 patients was included, from whom roughly 40 specimens were contributed, with one primary lung lesion and one brain metastasis obtained from each patient. The study compared TCR beta CDR3 repertoires of fully resected primary non-small cell lung cancers with those of paired brain metastases. The median age of the patients at first diagnosis was around 60 years, and the group included roughly 9 males and 11 to 12 females. DNA integrity number averaged approximately 4 in both primary and metastatic specimens, with no significant difference between sites. Of the roughly 21 patients, around 18 received no interval therapy between resection of the primary and resection of the metastasis. The primary and brain metastasis specimens were acquired a median of around 380 days apart. The research as a whole found: DNA fragmentation in the FFPE samples may have kept the complete infiltrating T cell repertoire from being retrieved. It was not possible to control for the effects of preoperative corticosteroids on T cell infiltration in brain metastases. The ten most abundant clones accounted for a significantly larger fraction of the repertoire in brain metastases than in primaries, which suggests clonal expansion. Significantly fewer unique productive clones were found in brain metastases than in paired primaries (median approximately 1,600 versus 4,100). Most clones were specific to a single lesion, and paired lesions overlapped only to a limited degree (mean Morisita index about 0.21).

As regards this clone: What antigen it recognizes has not been identified. Per-base qualities were not stored, and no clone one base away is much larger.

From cysteine to phenylalanine, the CDR3 is 17 amino acids long. Of all the DNA, just the CDR3 is kept, 51 bases in frame from base 1. In the germline V gene, CDR1 corresponds to MGHRA and CDR2 to YSYEKL. V loses 3 bases, J loses 3 bases, and the germline ends lie 17 bases apart. Patients underwent resection for synchronous oligometastatic disease or delayed recurrence of a solitary brain metastasis. Patients with a history of multiple malignancies were excluded so that cancers other than NSCLC would not be included. Tumor areas were macrodissected from about 5 deparaffinized roughly 10 um unstained sections under guidance from marked H&E slides. Every specimen was formalin-fixed and paraffin-embedded (FFPE). The AllPrep DNA/RNA FFPE Kit was used to extract genomic DNA. Each sample received about 2 to 4.92 ug of genomic DNA as input, and the DNA input was kept equal within each pair of samples. TCR beta libraries were constructed in two PCR steps with the immunoSEQ hsTCRbeta Kit, which uses multiplexed V and J gene primers. Pooled libraries with positive and negative controls were sequenced on an Illumina MiSeq using a 100-cycle paired-end protocol. The authors processed their data as follows. The immunoSEQ vendor processed the raw data into normalized, annotated TCR beta repertoire reports. Richness was defined as unique clones by nucleotide sequence, and total richness was extrapolated with the iChao1 and Efron-Thisted estimators. To characterize and compare the paired lesions, the analysis used Pielou's evenness, Simpson's index, the proportional abundance of the top-ten clones, and the Morisita overlap index. The clones in this table, taken by TCRdb from immuneACCESS, are in-frame only. Not every clone is retained; where verified, under half of the shortfall comes from an unresolved V gene, and the cause of the rest is unknown. The D gene and trimming were derived from the DNA, and the V and J assignments and clone size from that table. The sample includes about 2,900 clones, with about 85% observed a single time. Clones ranked in the top ten supply 7.2% of the sample.

The sample consisted of tumor tissue from the primary lung tumor. The cell subset or site label here, explained by the study, means: primary lung cancer lesion. The receptor's source is a woman in her fifties or sixties with non-small cell lung cancer. The V and J genes are TRBV4-1 and TRBJ2-2; the D gene identity is not certain. The CDR3 region reads CASSHPTGGLHTGELFF. DNA sequence: TGCGCCAGCAGCCACCCCACGGGTGGGCTACACACCGGGGAGCTGTTTTTT.